In this sample, the clone carrying this T cell receptor beta chain turned up many times. These data are taken from a study of molecular identifiers for immune sequencing clone quantification. Study details: In replicates, RNA from around 20,000 or 100,000 naive CD8 cells was divided five ways and four parts were sequenced.

The use of previously described methods and listed TCR primers produced the bulk TCR libraries. TCRdb redid the calling of the PCR reads with MiXCR, one entry per CDR3 protein. Of 400,000 to 600,000 distinct CDR3 sequences detected, 20% to 25% appear once; the ten largest clones hold 0.7% to 1%. The germline CDR1 and CDR2 sequences are SEHNR and FQNEAQ (reference sequence). CDR3 length: 16 residues. Trimming took off 1 base at V and 7 bases at J, with 17 bases between the two ends. In the sort, naive CD8 T cells were defined as CD8+CD4-CCR7+CD45RA+. The sequenced sample was naive CD8+ T cells from blood, with Jurkat cell RNA spiked in. This sample's subset: FACS-sorted CD8+CD4-CCR7+CD45RA+ naive T cells. The receptor was isolated from a human donor in good health. Some libraries in this study had Jurkat cell RNA spiked in. This chain uses TRBV7-9 with TRBJ1-5; no clear D gene. CDR3: CASSLGQAPGRQPQHF. The DNA for the CDR3 is TGTGCCAGCAGCTTAGGCCAAGCCCCGGGGAGACAGCCCCAGCATTTT.